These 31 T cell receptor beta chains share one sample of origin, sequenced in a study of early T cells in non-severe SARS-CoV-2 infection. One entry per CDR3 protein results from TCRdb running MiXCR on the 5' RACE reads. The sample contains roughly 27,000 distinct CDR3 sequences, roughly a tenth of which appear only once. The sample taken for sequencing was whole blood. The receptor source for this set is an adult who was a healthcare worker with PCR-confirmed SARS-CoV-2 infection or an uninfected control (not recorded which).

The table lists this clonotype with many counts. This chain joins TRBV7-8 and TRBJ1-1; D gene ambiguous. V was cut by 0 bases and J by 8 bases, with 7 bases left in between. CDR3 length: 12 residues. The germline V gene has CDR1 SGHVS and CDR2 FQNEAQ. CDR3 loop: CASSLAIGEAFF. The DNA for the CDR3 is TGTGCCAGCAGCTTAGCGATAGGGGAAGCTTTCTTT.

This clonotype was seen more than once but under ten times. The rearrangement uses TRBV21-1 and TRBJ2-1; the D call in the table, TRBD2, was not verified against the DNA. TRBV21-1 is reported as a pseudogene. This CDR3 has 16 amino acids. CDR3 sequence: CASSTGLAGGRDEQFF. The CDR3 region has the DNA TGTGCCAGCAGCACCGGACTAGCGGGGGGCCGGGATGAGCAGTTCTTC.

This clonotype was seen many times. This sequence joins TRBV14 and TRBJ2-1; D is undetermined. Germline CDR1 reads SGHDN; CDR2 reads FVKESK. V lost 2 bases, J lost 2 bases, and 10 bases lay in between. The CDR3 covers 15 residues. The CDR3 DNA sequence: TGTGCCAGCAGCCAAAGAGACTGGGCCTACAATGAGCAGTTCTTC. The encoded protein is CASSQRDWAYNEQFF.

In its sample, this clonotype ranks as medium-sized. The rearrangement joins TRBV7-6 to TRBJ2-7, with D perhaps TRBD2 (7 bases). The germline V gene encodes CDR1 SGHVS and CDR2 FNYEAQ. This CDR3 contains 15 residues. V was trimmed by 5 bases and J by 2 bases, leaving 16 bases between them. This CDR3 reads CASSPMGGAPYEQYF. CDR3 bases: TGTGCCAGCAGCCCGATGGGGGGGGCACCCTACGAGCAGTACTTC.

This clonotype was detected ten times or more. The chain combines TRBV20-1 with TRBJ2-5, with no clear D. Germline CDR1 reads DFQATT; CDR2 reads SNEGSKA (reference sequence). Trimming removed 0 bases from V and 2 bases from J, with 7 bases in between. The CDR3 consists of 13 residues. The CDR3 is CSARDQGQETQYF. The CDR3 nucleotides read TGCAGTGCTAGAGATCAAGGTCAAGAGACCCAGTACTTC.

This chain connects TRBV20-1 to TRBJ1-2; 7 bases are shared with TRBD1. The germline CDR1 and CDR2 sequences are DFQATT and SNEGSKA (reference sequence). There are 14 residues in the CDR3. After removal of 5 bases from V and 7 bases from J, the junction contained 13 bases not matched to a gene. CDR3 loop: CSAEEPGQRSGYTF. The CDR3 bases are TGCAGTGCTGAAGAACCGGGACAGAGAAGTGGCTACACCTTC.

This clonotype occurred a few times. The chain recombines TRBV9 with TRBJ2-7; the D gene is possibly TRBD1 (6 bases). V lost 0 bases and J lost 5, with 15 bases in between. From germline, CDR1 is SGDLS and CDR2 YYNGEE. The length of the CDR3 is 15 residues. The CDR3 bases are TGTGCCAGCAGCGTAGGGTCAGGGGTGTTCGACGAGCAGTACTTC. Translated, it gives CASSVGSGVFDEQYF.

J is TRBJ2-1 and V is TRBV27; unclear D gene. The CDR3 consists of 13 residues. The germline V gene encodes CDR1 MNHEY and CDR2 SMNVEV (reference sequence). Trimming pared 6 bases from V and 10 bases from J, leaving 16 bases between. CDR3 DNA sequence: TGTGCCAGCAGGGGGTCCGGGTCCTTGGAGCAGTTCTTC. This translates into CASRGSGSLEQFF.

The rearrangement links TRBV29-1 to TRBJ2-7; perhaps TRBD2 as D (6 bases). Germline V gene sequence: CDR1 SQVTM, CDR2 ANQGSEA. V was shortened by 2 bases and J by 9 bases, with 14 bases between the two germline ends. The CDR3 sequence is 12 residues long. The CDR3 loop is CSVESSDEMQYF. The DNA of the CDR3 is TGCAGCGTTGAATCTAGCGACGAGATGCAGTACTTC.

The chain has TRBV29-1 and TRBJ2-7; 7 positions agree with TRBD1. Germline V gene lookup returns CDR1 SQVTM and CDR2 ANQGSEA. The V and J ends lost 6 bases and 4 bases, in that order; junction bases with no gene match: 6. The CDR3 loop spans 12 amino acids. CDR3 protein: CSVTGTYYEQYF. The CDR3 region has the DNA TGCAGCGTGACAGGGACCTATTACGAGCAGTACTTC.

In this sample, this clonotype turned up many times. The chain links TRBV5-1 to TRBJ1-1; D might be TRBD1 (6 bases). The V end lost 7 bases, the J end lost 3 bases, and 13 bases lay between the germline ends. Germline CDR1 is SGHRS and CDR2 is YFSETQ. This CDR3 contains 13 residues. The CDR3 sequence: CASRDRRDTEAFF. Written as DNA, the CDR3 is TGCGCCAGCCGAGACAGGAGAGACACTGAAGCTTTCTTT.

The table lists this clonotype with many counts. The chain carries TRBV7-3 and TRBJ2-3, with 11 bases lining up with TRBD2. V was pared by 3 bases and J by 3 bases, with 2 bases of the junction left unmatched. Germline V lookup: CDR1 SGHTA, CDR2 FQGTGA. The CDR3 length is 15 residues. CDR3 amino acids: CASSLTSGETDTQYF. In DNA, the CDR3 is TGTGCCAGCAGCTTGACTAGCGGGGAGACAGATACGCAGTATTTT.

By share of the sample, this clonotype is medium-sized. The CDR3 reads CASSQVGTGGDTQYF. The CDR3 region has the DNA TGTGCCAGCAGCCAAGTTGGGACAGGGGGCGATACGCAGTATTTT. The V gene is TRBV14, the J gene TRBJ2-3, with 12 bases matching TRBD1. CDR1 is SGHDN and CDR2 is FVKESK in the germline V gene. The CDR3 contains 15 residues. J was trimmed by 6 bases and V by 1 base; bases with no gene match: 2.

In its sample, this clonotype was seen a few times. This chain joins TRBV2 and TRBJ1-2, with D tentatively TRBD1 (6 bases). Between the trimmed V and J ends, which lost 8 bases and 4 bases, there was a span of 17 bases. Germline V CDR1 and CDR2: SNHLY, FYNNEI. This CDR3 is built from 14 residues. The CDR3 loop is CASRVQGFRYGYTF. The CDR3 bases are TGTGCCAGCCGCGTTCAGGGGTTCCGCTATGGCTACACCTTC.

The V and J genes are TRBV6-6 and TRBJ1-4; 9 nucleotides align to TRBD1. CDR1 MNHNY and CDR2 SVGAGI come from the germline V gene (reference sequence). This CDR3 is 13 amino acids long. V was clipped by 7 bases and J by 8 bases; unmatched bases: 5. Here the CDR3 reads CASIQGAEEKLFF. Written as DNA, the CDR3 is TGTGCCAGCATACAGGGGGCGGAGGAAAAACTGTTTTTT.

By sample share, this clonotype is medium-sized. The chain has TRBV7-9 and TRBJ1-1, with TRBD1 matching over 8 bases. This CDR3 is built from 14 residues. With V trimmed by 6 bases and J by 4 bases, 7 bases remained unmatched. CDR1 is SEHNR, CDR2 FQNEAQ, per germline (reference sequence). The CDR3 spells CASRTGALSTEAFF. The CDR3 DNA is TGTGCCAGCAGGACAGGGGCTTTGAGCACTGAAGCTTTCTTT. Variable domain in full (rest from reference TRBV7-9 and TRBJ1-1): DTGVSQNPRHKITKRGQNVTFRCDPISEHNRLYWYRQTLGQGPEFLTYFQNEAQLEKSRLLSDRFSAERPKGSFSTLEIQRTEQGDSAMYLCASRTGALSTEAFFGQGTRLTVV.

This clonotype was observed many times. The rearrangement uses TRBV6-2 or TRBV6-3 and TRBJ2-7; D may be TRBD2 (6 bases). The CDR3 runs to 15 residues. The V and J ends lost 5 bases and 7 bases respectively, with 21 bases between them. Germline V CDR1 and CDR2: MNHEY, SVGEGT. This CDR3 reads CASSRRGGMLREQYF. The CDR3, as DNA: TGTGCCAGCAGTCGACGGGGCGGGATGCTGAGAGAGCAGTACTTC.

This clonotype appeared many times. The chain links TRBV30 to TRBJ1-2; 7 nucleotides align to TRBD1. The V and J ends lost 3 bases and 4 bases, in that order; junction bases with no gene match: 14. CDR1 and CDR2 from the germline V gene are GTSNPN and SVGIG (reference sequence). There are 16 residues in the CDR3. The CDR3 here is CAWRQPDRVGPYGYTF. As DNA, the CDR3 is TGTGCCTGGAGACAACCCGACAGGGTTGGACCCTATGGCTACACCTTC.

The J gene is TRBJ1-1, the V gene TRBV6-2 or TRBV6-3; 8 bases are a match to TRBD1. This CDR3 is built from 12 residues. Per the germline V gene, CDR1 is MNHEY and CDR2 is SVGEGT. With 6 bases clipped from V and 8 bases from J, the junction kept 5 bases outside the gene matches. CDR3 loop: CASRRGQGEAFF. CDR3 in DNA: TGTGCCAGCAGACGAGGACAGGGCGAAGCTTTCTTT.

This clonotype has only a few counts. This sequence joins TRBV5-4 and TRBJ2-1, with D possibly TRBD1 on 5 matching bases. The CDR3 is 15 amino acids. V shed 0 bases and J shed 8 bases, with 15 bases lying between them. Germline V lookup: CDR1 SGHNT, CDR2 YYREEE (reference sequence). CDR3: CASSLVVQVLDEQFF. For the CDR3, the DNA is TGTGCCAGCAGCTTGGTAGTACAGGTTCTCGATGAGCAGTTCTTC.

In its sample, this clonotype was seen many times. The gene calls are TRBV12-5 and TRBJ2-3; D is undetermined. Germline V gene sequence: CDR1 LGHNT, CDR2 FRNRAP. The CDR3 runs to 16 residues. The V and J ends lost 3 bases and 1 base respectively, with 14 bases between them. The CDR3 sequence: CASGLFGSWGTDTQYF. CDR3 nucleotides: TGTGCTAGTGGTTTATTCGGATCATGGGGCACAGATACGCAGTATTTT. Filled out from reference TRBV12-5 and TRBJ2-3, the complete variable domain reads DARVTQTPRHKVTEMGQEVTMRCQPILGHNTVFWYRQTMMQGLELLAYFRNRAPLDDSGMPKDRFSAEMPDATLATLKIQPSEPRDSAVYFCASGLFGSWGTDTQYFGPGTRLTVL.

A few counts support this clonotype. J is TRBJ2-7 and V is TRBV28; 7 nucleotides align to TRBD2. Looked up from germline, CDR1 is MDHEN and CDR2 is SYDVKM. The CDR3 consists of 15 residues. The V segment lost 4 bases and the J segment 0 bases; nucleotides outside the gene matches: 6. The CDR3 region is CASSSAGVRSYEQYF. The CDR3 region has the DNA TGTGCCAGCAGTTCGGCGGGGGTCCGCTCCTACGAGCAGTACTTC.

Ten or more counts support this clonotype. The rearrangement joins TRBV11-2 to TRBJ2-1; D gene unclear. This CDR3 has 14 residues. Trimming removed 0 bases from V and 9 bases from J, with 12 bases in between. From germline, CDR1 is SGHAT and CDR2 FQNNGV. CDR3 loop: CASSLDKGTGEQFF. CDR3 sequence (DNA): TGTGCCAGCAGCTTAGATAAGGGAACGGGTGAGCAGTTCTTC.

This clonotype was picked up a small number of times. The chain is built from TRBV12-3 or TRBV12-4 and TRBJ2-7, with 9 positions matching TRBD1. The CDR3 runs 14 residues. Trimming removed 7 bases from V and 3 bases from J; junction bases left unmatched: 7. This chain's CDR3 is CASTPTGGGYEQYF. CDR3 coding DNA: TGTGCCAGCACCCCGACAGGGGGAGGCTACGAGCAGTACTTC.

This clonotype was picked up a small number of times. CDR3 region: CSVSTGFSNQPQHF. CDR3 DNA: TGCAGCGTGTCGACAGGCTTTAGCAATCAGCCCCAGCATTTT. The chain combines TRBV29-1 with TRBJ1-5, with D possibly being TRBD1 (6 bases). CDR1 SQVTM and CDR2 ANQGSEA come from the germline V gene. The CDR3 runs to 14 residues. V lost 6 bases and J 0 bases, leaving 12 bases between the germline ends.

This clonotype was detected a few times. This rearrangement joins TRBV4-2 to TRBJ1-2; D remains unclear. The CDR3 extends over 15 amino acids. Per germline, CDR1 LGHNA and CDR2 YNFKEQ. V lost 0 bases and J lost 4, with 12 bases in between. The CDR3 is CASSQDTGSSYGYTF. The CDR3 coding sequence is TGTGCCAGCAGCCAAGACACCGGATCGAGCTATGGCTACACCTTC.

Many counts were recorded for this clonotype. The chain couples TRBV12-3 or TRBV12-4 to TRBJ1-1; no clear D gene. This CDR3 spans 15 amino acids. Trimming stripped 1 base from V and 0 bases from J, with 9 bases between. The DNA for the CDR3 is TGTGCCAGCAGTTTAGGACCGGGAGTGAACACTGAAGCTTTCTTT. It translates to CASSLGPGVNTEAFF.

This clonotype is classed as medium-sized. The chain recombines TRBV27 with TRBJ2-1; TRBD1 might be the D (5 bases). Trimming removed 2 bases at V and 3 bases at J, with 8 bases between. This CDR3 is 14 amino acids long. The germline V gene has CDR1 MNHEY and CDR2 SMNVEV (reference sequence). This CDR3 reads CASSLLRVYNEQFF. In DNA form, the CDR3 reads TGTGCCAGCAGTTTACTCAGGGTCTACAATGAGCAGTTCTTC.

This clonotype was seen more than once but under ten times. CDR3: CASSSRGSREMDGYTF. Here the CDR3 DNA reads TGTGCCAGCAGTTCCCGGGGGTCGCGGGAAATGGATGGCTACACCTTC. V is TRBV12-3 or TRBV12-4 and J is TRBJ1-2; D may be TRBD1 (5 bases). The CDR3 has 16 residues. The V and J ends lost 4 bases and 6 bases respectively, with 21 bases between them.

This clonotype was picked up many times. Here the CDR3 DNA reads TGTGCCAGCAGCCCTAGAACGGGGGACAGGGTAAAGGTTAACTATGGCTACACCTTC. Amino acids: CASSPRTGDRVKVNYGYTF. The chain uses TRBV7-9 and TRBJ1-2; 9 bases agree with TRBD1. The CDR3 loop spans 19 amino acids. After removal of 5 bases from V and 1 base from J, the junction contained 17 bases not matched to a gene. The V gene's germline CDR1 is SEHNR and CDR2 FQNEAQ (reference sequence).

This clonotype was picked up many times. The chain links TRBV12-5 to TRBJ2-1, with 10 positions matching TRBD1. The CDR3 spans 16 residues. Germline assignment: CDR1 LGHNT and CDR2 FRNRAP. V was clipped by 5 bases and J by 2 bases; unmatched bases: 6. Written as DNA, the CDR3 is TGTGCTAGTGGTCCCGGACAGGGGGGCGCCTACAATGAGCAGTTCTTC. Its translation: CASGPGQGGAYNEQFF.